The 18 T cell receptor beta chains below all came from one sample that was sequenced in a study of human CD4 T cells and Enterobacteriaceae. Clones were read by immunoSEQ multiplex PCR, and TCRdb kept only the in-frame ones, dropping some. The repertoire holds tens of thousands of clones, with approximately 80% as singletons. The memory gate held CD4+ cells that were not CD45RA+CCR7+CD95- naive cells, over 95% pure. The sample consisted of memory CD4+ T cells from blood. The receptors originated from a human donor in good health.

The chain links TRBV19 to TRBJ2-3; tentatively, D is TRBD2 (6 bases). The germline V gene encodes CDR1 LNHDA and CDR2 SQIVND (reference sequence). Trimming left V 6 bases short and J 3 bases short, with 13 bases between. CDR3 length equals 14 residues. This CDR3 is CASRNRLVTDTQYF. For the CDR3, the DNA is TGTGCCAGTAGAAACCGACTAGTAACAGATACGCAGTATTTT.

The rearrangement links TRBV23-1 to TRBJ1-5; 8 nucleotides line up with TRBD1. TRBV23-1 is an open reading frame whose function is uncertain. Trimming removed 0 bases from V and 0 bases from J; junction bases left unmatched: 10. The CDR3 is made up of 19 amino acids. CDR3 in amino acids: CASSQSRTGPQYSNQPQHF. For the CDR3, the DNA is TGCGCCAGCAGTCAATCTAGGACAGGGCCCCAATATAGCAATCAGCCCCAGCATTTT.

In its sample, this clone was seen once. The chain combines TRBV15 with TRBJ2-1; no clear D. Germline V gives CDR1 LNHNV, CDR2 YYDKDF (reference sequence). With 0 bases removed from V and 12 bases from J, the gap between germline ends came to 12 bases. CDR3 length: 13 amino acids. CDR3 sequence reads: CATSRDHPERQFF. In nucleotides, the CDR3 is TGTGCCACCAGCAGAGACCACCCAGAGAGGCAGTTCTTC. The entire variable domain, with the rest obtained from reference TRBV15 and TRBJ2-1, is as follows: DAMVIQNPRYQVTQFGKPVTLSCSQTLNHNVMYWYQQKSSQAPKLLFHYYDKDFNNEADTPDNFQSRRPNTSFCFLDIRSPGLGDTAMYLCATSRDHPERQFFGPGTRLTVL.

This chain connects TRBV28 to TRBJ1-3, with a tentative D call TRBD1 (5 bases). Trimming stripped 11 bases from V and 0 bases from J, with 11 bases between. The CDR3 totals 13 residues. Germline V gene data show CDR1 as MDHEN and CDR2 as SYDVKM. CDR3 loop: CAGKDSSGNTIYF. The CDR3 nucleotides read TGTGCCGGAAAAGACAGCTCTGGAAACACCATATATTTT.

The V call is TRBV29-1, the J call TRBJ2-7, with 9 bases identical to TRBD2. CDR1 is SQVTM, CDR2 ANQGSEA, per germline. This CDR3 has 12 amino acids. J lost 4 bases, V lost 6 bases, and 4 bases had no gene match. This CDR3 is CSVVAGVYEQYF. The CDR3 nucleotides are TGCAGCGTAGTAGCGGGGGTATACGAGCAGTACTTC.

The CDR3 DNA reads as TGTGCCATCAGTGAGTCGATTCTAGCCGGGAGCTCCGAGCAGTACTTC. Translating gives CAISESILAGSSEQYF. This chain connects TRBV10-3 to TRBJ2-7; perhaps TRBD2 as D (6 bases). The germline V and J ends were trimmed by 0 bases and 6 bases, with 18 bases remaining between them. The germline CDR1 and CDR2 sequences are ENHRY and SYGVKD. The CDR3 loop spans 16 amino acids.

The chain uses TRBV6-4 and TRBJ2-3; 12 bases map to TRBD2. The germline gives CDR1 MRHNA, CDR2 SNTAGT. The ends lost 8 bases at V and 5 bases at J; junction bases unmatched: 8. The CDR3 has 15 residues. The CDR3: CASSRLAGDRDTQYF. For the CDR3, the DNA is TGTGCCAGCTCTCGACTAGCGGGAGATCGAGATACGCAGTATTTT.

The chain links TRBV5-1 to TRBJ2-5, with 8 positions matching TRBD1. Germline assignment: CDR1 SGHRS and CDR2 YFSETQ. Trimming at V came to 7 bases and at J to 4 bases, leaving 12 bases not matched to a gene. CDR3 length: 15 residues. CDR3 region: CASRGGAGQAETQYF. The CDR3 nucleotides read TGCGCCAGCCGCGGTGGGGCGGGACAGGCAGAGACCCAGTACTTC.

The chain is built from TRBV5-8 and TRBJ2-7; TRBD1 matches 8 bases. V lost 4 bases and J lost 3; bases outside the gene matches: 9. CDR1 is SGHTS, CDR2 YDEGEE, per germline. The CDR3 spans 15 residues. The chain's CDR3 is CASSGSGTGNYEQYF. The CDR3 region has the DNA TGTGCCAGCAGCGGTTCGGGGACAGGTAACTACGAGCAGTACTTC.

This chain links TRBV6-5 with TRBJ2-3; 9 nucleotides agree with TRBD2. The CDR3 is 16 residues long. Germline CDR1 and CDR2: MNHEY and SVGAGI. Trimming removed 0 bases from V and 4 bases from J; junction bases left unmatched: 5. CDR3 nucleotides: TGTGCCAGCAGTTACTCGTTAGCGGGGGTCTCAGATACGCAGTATTTT. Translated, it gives CASSYSLAGVSDTQYF.

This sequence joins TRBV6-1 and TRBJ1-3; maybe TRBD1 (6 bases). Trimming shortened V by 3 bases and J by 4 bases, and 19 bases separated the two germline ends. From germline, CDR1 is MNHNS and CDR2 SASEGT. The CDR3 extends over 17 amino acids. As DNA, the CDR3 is TGTGCCAGCAGTGATGCCCCGCAGGGGTTGACGGGAAACACCATATATTTT. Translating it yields CASSDAPQGLTGNTIYF.

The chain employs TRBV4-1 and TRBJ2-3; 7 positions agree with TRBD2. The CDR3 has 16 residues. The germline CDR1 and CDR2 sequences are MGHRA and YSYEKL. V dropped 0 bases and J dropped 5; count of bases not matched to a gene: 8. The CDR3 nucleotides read TGCGCCAGCAGCCAAGAGGGAAGCGGGGTGAGAGATACGCAGTATTTT. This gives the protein CASSQEGSGVRDTQYF.

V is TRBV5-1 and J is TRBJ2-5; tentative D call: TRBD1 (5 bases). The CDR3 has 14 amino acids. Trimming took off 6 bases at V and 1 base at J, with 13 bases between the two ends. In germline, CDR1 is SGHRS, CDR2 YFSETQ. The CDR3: CASTRTTFQETQYF. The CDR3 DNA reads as TGCGCCAGCACGAGGACAACCTTCCAAGAGACCCAGTACTTC.

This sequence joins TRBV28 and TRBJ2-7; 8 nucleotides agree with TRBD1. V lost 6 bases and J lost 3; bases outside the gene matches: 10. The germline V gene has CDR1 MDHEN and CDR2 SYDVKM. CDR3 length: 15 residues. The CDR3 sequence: CASRSPTGDGYEQYF. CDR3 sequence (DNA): TGTGCCAGCAGGAGTCCGACAGGGGATGGCTACGAGCAGTACTTC.

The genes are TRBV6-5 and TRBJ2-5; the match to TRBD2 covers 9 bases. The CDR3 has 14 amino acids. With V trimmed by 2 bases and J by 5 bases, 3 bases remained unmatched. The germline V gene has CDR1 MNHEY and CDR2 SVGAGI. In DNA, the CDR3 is TGTGCCAGCAGTTACGCGGGGGGGAGGGAGACCCAGTACTTC. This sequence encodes CASSYAGGRETQYF.

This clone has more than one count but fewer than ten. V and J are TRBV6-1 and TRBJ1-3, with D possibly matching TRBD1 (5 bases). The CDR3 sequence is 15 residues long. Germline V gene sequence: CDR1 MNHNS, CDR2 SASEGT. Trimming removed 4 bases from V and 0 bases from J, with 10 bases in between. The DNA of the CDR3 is TGTGCCAGCAGTGTTACCGGGACCTCTGGAAACACCATATATTTT. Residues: CASSVTGTSGNTIYF.

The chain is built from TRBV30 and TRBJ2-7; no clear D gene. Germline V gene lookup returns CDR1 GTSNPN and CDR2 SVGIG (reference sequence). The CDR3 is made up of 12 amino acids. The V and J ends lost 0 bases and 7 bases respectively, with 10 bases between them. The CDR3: CAWSVGQFEQYF. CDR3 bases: TGTGCCTGGAGTGTCGGGCAGTTTGAGCAGTACTTC.

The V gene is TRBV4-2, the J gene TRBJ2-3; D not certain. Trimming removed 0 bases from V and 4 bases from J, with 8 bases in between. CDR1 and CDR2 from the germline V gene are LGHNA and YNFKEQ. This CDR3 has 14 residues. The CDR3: CASSQELLADTQYF. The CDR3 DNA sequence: TGTGCCAGCAGCCAAGAATTGCTAGCAGATACGCAGTATTTT.